This is a list of T cell receptor beta chains from one sample in a study of OX40 agonist ivuxolimab in advanced cancers. Repertoires were generated with immunoSEQ multiplex PCR, while TCRdb's copy carries only in-frame clones and drops some. Of tens of thousands of clones detected, about 80% appear once; the ten largest clones hold about 7.3%. Sequencing used CD4+ or CD8+ T cells sorted from blood, obtained in a trial of the OX40 agonist ivuxolimab. These TCRs come from an adult with an advanced solid tumor such as melanoma, head and neck, liver or kidney cancer. Each CDR3 is given with its conserved first and last residue. A D gene is named only where the DNA matches it firmly. Clone size is not always given. Where it is, it says once, few, many or a class for expanded clones.

V gene,clone size,J gene,D gene,CDR3 DNA,CDR3 protein
TRBV27,-,TRBJ2-1,-,TGTGCCAGCAGTTTACGCTCCTACAATGAGCAGTTCTTC,CASSLRSYNEQFF
TRBV28,-,TRBJ1-1,-,TGTGCCAGCAGGCCCGGAGGCCGGGGACCGAACACTGAAGCTTTCTTT,CASRPGGRGPNTEAFF
TRBV29-1,few,TRBJ2-7,TRBD1,TGCAGCGCCCTGTCGGGACAGGGGGCAGTCGAGCAGTACTTC,CSALSGQGAVEQYF
TRBV6-4,-,TRBJ2-1,TRBD2,TGTGCCAGCGCTAGCGGCCTCTACAATGAGCAGTTCTTC,CASASGLYNEQFF
TRBV6-1,-,TRBJ1-4,-,TGTGCCAGCCGATCGGGTAACCCGACTAAACTGTTTTTT,CASRSGNPTKLFF
TRBV18,-,TRBJ1-1,TRBD1,TGTGCCAGCTCACCACCCCACAGGGGGAACACTGAAGCTTTCTTT,CASSPPHRGNTEAFF
TRBV19,-,TRBJ1-2,TRBD1,TGTGCCAGTAGCCGACAGGGGAATGGCTACACCTTC,CASSRQGNGYTF
TRBV5-4,-,TRBJ1-2,-,TGTGCCAGCAGCTTGCAGGGCTATGGCTACACCTTC,CASSLQGYGYTF
TRBV10-3,once,TRBJ1-2,-,TGTGCCATTGGTGTTGGGCCCGGAGGAAACTATGGCTACACCTTC,CAIGVGPGGNYGYTF
TRBV7-2,-,TRBJ1-2,TRBD1,TGTGCCAGCAGCCGAACGGGACAGGGTAGCTATGGCTACACCTTC,CASSRTGQGSYGYTF
TRBV5-6,-,TRBJ2-7,-,TGTGCCAGCAGCTCCTGGGACGAGCAGTACTTC,CASSSWDEQYF
TRBV18,once,TRBJ2-2,-,TGTGCCAGCTCACCACTAACCGGGGAGCTGTTTTTT,CASSPLTGELFF
TRBV6-5,-,TRBJ2-2,-,TGTGCCAGCAGTTACTCCATGGGAACGAACACCGGGGAGCTGTTTTTT,CASSYSMGTNTGELFF
TRBV18,-,TRBJ2-3,-,TGTGCCAGCTCACCCGGTCGCGCAGATACGCAGTATTTT,CASSPGRADTQYF
TRBV10-2,-,TRBJ2-7,-,TGCGCCAGCAGTAGTCTAGCGCTCTCCTACGAGCAGTACTTC,CASSSLALSYEQYF
TRBV19,few,TRBJ1-5,-,TGTGCCAGTAGTATAGGTTGGACCAATCAGCCCCAGCATTTT,CASSIGWTNQPQHF
TRBV6-5,-,TRBJ1-1,-,TGTGCCAGCTCGCCCTACCCCGACACTGAAGCTTTCTTT,CASSPYPDTEAFF
TRBV10-3,-,TRBJ1-2,-,TGTGCCATCAGTGCGGGGTCCTATGGCTACACCTTC,CAISAGSYGYTF
TRBV6-1,few,TRBJ1-2,-,TGTGCCAGCACCGGAGGCAGGGTTGGCTATGGCTACACCTTC,CASTGGRVGYGYTF
TRBV19,-,TRBJ2-5,-,TGTGCCAGTAGTATGCGGCCCCAAGAGACCCAGTACTTC,CASSMRPQETQYF
TRBV4-3,few,TRBJ1-1,-,TGCGCCAGCAGCCAAGAAGGAGCAGGGTACACTGAAGCTTTCTTT,CASSQEGAGYTEAFF
TRBV10-3,-,TRBJ1-2,-,TGTGCCATCAGTGAGTCGGGGGGCGAACCCTATGGCTACACCTTC,CAISESGGEPYGYTF
TRBV7-2,once,TRBJ1-2,-,TGTGCCAGCAGCTTAGCGGAGAGTGGCTACACCTTC,CASSLAESGYTF
TRBV30,once,TRBJ1-1,-,TGTGCCTGGAGTGTTCCCCTGGCGGGGGACACTGAAGCTTTCTTT,CAWSVPLAGDTEAFF
TRBV11-3,-,TRBJ2-5,-,TGTGCCAGCAGCGGCCGGGCTCAAGAGACCCAGTACTTC,CASSGRAQETQYF
TRBV28,-,TRBJ2-5,TRBD1,TGTGCCAGCAGTTCACTGAGGGGACAGGGTATCCAAGAGACCCAGTACTTC,CASSSLRGQGIQETQYF
TRBV9,-,TRBJ2-7,TRBD2,TGTGCCAGCAGCGCAGAGGGACTAGCGTACGAGCAGTACTTC,CASSAEGLAYEQYF
TRBV7-2,-,TRBJ2-5,-,TGTGCCAGCAGCTTAGAGGTATACGGGCGGGGTCAGACAGAGACCCAGTACTTC,CASSLEVYGRGQTETQYF
TRBV7-2,-,TRBJ1-5,-,TGTGCCAGCAGCTTAGTGGGGAATCAGCCCCAGCATTTT,CASSLVGNQPQHF
TRBV27,many,TRBJ1-3,-,TGTGCCAGCAGTTTATGGATTGGGTGGGCCGGGAGCTCTGGAAACACCATATATTTT,CASSLWIGWAGSSGNTIYF
TRBV4-1,once,TRBJ1-6,-,TGCGCCAGCAGCCAAGTTTTAGAGCGTGGGGCCAGTAATTCACCCCTCCACTTT,CASSQVLERGASNSPLHF
TRBV19,medium-sized,TRBJ2-3,-,TGTGCCAGTAGTCTGACACCTTCCCCCACAGATACGCAGTATTTT,CASSLTPSPTDTQYF